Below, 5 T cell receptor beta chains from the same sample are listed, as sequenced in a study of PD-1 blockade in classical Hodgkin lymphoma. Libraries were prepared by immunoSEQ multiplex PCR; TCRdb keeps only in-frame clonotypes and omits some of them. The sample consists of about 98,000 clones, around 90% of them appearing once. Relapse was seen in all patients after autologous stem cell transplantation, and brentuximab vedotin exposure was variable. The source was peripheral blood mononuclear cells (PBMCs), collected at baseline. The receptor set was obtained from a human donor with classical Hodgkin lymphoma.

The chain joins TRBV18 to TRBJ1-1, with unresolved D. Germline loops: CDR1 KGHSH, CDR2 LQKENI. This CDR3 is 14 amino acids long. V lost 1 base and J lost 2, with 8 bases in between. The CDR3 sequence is CASSPLTSNTEAFF. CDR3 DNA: TGTGCCAGCTCACCACTGACCAGTAACACTGAAGCTTTCTTT.

CDR3 sequence reads: CASSLKGQNNEKLFF. In DNA form, the CDR3 reads TGTGCCAGCAGCTTGAAAGGACAGAATAATGAAAAACTGTTTTTT. The V gene is TRBV5-4, the J gene TRBJ1-4, with D possibly TRBD1 on 6 matching bases. The CDR3 extends over 15 amino acids. Germline CDR1 is SGHNT and CDR2 is YYREEE (reference sequence). Trimming took off 1 base at V and 4 bases at J, with 11 bases between the two ends. Complete variable domain (other parts from reference TRBV5-4 and TRBJ1-4): ETGVTQSPTHLIKTRGQQVTLRCSSQSGHNTVSWYQQALGQGPQFIFQYYREEENGRGNFPPRFSGLQFPNYSSELNVNALELDDSALYLCASSLKGQNNEKLFFGSGTQLSVL.

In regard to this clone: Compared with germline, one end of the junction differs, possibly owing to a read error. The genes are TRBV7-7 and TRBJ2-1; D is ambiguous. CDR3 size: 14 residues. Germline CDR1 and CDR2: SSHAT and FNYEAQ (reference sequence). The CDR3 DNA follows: TGTGCTAGCAGCGAAGCGTCCACCTACAATGAGCAGTTCTTC. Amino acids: CASSEASTYNEQFF.

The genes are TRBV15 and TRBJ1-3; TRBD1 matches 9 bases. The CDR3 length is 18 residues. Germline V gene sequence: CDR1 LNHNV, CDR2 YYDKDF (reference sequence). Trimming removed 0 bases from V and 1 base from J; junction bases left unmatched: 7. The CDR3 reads CATSRDLMGQGSGNTIYF. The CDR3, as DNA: TGTGCCACCAGCAGAGATTTGATGGGACAGGGATCTGGAAACACCATATATTTT.

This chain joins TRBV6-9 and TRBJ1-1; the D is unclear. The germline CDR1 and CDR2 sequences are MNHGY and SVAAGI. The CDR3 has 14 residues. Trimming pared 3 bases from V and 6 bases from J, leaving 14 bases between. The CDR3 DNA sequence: TGTGCCAGCAGTTACCTGGCGCTGGGTTCTGAAGCTTTCTTT. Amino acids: CASSYLALGSEAFF.